This TCR beta chain was identified during a study of blood T cell repertoires in COVID-19. V gave up 0 bases and J gave up 5 bases; unmatched junction bases: 6. Germline lookup yields CDR1 SGHNT and CDR2 YENEEA. The CDR3 loop spans 17 amino acids. The method was immunoSEQ multiplex PCR; TCRdb's version includes in-frame clones alone and lacks a portion of them. The repertoire has 150,000 to 200,000 clones, approximately 90% of them found once; the top ten carry less than 8%. This clone was detected once. Material for sequencing was PBMCs or T cells enriched from blood (not recorded which). V is TRBV11-3 and J is TRBJ2-1, with 11 bases aligning to TRBD2. The sequence was obtained from a woman aged 45 to 65 who had recovered from COVID-19. The CDR3 DNA follows: TGTGCCAGCAGCTTAGAGTCTAGCGGGGGGTCGGACAATGAGCAGTTCTTC. Its translation is CASSLESSGGSDNEQFF.